A selection of T cell receptor beta chains follows, all from one sample in a study of T cell responses to AZD1222 COVID-19 vaccine. Clones were sequenced by immunoSEQ multiplex PCR, and TCRdb holds only the in-frame ones, with some missing. The sample includes 150,000 to 200,000 clones, approximately 90% seen only once; the top ten take approximately 3%. The input for sequencing was peripheral blood, taken on day 0 of AZD1222 vaccination. These receptors all stem from an adult in good health. Each CDR3 is given with its conserved first and last residue. D genes are given only for firm matches. Size values are once, few and many counts, or a class for expanded clones, and some rows have none.

TRBV9	once	.	TRBJ2-7	CASSVGSGGHTYEQYF	TGTGCCAGCAGCGTTGGGTCTGGGGGACACACTTACGAGCAGTACTTC
TRBV21-1	.	.	TRBJ1-5	CASSISRQGVDQPQHF	TGTGCCAGCAGCATATCCAGACAGGGGGTTGATCAGCCCCAGCATTTT
TRBV7-8	.	.	TRBJ1-1	CASSLGGSTEAFF	TGTGCCAGCAGCTTAGGGGGGTCCACTGAAGCTTTCTTT
TRBV7-8	.	.	TRBJ2-7	CASSLGRGAYEQYF	TGTGCCAGCAGCTTAGGGAGGGGAGCCTACGAGCAGTACTTC
TRBV5-3	.	TRBD1	TRBJ1-4	CARSLFRVEGQGAF	TGTGCCAGAAGCCTGTTCAGAGTCGAAGGACAGGGAGCCTTT
TRBV9	.	TRBD2	TRBJ2-1	CASTSGGAYNEQFF	TGTGCCAGCACAAGCGGGGGGGCCTACAATGAGCAGTTCTTC
TRBV3-1/TRBV3-2	.	TRBD1	TRBJ2-7	CASSQGDSLSEQYF	TGTGCCAGCAGCCAAGGGGACAGCCTCTCCGAGCAGTACTTC
TRBV27	.	.	TRBJ2-1	CASMPGSSYNEQFF	TGTGCCAGCATGCCCGGGAGCTCCTACAATGAGCAGTTCTTC
TRBV4-2	.	TRBD1	TRBJ1-4	CASSYKGAPGEKLFF	TGTGCCAGCAGTTACAAGGGGGCGCCGGGTGAAAAACTGTTTTTT
TRBV7-9	.	TRBD1	TRBJ1-4	CASSSETGGVEKLFF	TGTGCCAGCAGCTCAGAGACAGGGGGCGTGGAAAAACTGTTTTTT
TRBV19	.	TRBD1	TRBJ1-5	CASNRDRDGNQPQHF	TGTGCCAGTAATAGGGACAGGGATGGCAATCAGCCCCAGCATTTT
TRBV19	.	.	TRBJ1-1	CASSTTPGRKNTEAFF	TGTGCCAGTAGTACCACCCCGGGACGCAAGAACACTGAAGCTTTCTTT
TRBV11-1	.	TRBD1	TRBJ2-2	CASSYRGNTGELFF	TGTGCCAGCAGCTACAGGGGGAACACCGGGGAGCTGTTTTTT
TRBV7-9	.	.	TRBJ2-7	CASSMGPRDEQYF	TGTGCCAGCAGCATGGGTCCCCGGGACGAGCAGTACTTC
TRBV5-4	once	TRBD1	TRBJ1-1	CASKRGGQGSGKTEAFF	TGTGCCAGCAAAAGAGGGGGACAGGGGAGTGGTAAGACTGAAGCTTTCTTT
TRBV4-1	medium-sized	.	TRBJ2-2	CASSQESTGELFF	TGCGCCAGCAGCCAAGAGAGTACCGGGGAGCTGTTTTTT
TRBV19	.	TRBD1	TRBJ2-1	CATGTGGNEQFF	TGTGCCACGGGGACAGGGGGCAATGAGCAGTTCTTC
TRBV6-5	.	.	TRBJ1-1	CASSPNRGGTEAFF	TGTGCCAGCAGTCCGAACCGTGGGGGGACTGAAGCTTTCTTT
TRBV7-2	.	.	TRBJ2-5	CASSLVAQETQYF	TGTGCCAGCAGCTTAGTGGCCCAAGAGACCCAGTACTTC
TRBV4-2	.	TRBD2	TRBJ2-1	CASKPTGGAGNEQFF	TGTGCCAGCAAGCCGACCGGGGGGGCGGGCAATGAGCAGTTCTTC
TRBV12-3/TRBV12-4	.	.	TRBJ2-1	CASSFGVDEQFF	TGTGCCAGCAGTTTTGGTGTCGATGAGCAGTTCTTC
TRBV5-4	.	.	TRBJ1-6	CASSLAGSYNSPLHF	TGTGCCAGCAGCTTGGCGGGTTCCTATAATTCACCCCTCCACTTT
TRBV14	.	TRBD1	TRBJ1-2	CASSRTGGGYTF	TGTGCCAGCAGCCGAACAGGGGGTGGCTACACCTTC
TRBV9	.	.	TRBJ2-7	CASSVREYYEQYF	TGTGCCAGCAGCGTAAGGGAGTACTACGAGCAGTACTTC
TRBV19	.	.	TRBJ1-1	CASKYTMWPENTEAFF	TGTGCCTCCAAATATACTATGTGGCCCGAGAACACTGAAGCTTTCTTT
TRBV11-2	.	.	TRBJ1-2	CASSLASGGIGYTF	TGTGCCAGCAGCTTAGCGTCAGGAGGAATTGGCTACACCTTC
TRBV18	once	TRBD2	TRBJ2-5	CASSPSGENQETQYF	TGTGCCAGCTCACCAAGCGGGGAAAACCAAGAGACCCAGTACTTC
TRBV30	.	.	TRBJ2-3	CAWKGVDTQYF	TGTGCCTGGAAGGGGGTGGATACGCAGTATTTT
TRBV30	.	TRBD1	TRBJ1-2	CAWSSQGQYGYTF	TGTGCCTGGAGTTCCCAGGGACAGTATGGCTACACCTTC
TRBV5-8	.	.	TRBJ1-2	CASSPGPTDNTF	TGTGCCAGCAGTCCCGGGCCTACCGATAACACCTTC
TRBV7-2	.	.	TRBJ1-1	CASSLLSLMNTEAFF	TGTGCCAGCAGCTTATTGTCCCTCATGAACACTGAAGCTTTCTTT
TRBV27	.	TRBD1	TRBJ2-3	CASSLRTGRTDTQYF	TGTGCCAGCAGTTTAAGGACAGGACGCACAGATACGCAGTATTTT
TRBV7-2	.	.	TRBJ2-2	CASRPPWANTGELFF	TGTGCCAGCAGACCCCCCTGGGCTAACACCGGGGAGCTGTTTTTT
TRBV7-6	.	.	TRBJ2-6	CASSDPYGAGANVLTF	TGTGCCAGCAGTGACCCCTATGGGGCCGGGGCCAACGTCCTGACTTTC
TRBV3-1/TRBV3-2	.	.	TRBJ2-5	CASSQESGETQYF	TGTGCCAGCAGCCAAGAATCTGGGGAGACCCAGTACTTC
TRBV9	.	.	TRBJ1-1	CASSVGNVRGTEAFF	TGTGCCAGCAGCGTAGGTAATGTCAGGGGCACTGAAGCTTTCTTT
TRBV4-2	.	.	TRBJ2-7	CASSQDMASYEQYF	TGTGCCAGCAGCCAAGATATGGCCTCCTACGAGCAGTACTTC
TRBV9	.	.	TRBJ1-1	CASSKGGSDTEAFF	TGTGCCAGCAGCAAGGGGGGCTCGGACACTGAAGCTTTCTTT
TRBV9	.	TRBD1	TRBJ2-2	CASSVDPGQGFTGELFF	TGTGCCAGCAGCGTCGACCCGGGACAGGGTTTCACCGGGGAGCTGTTTTTT
TRBV13	.	TRBD1	TRBJ2-7	CASSGQGSYEQYF	TGTGCCAGCTCTGGACAGGGATCCTACGAGCAGTACTTC
TRBV7-2	.	.	TRBJ2-2	CASSQGGAGELFF	TGTGCCAGCAGCCAGGGGGGGGCCGGGGAGCTGTTTTTT
TRBV7-6	.	.	TRBJ2-1	CASSLQGRRDRNNEQFF	TGTGCCAGCAGCTTACAGGGGCGACGAGATAGAAACAATGAGCAGTTCTTC
TRBV15	.	.	TRBJ1-4	CATSRSPSEASPEGNEKLFF	TGTGCCACCAGCAGATCCCCTTCAGAGGCCTCCCCCGAGGGTAATGAAAAACTGTTTTTT
TRBV27	.	.	TRBJ2-3	CASSGWGGGSSTDTQYF	TGTGCCAGCAGTGGCTGGGGAGGCGGTTCTAGCACAGATACGCAGTATTTT
TRBV5-1	.	TRBD2	TRBJ2-2	CASSLTSGQNTGELFF	TGCGCCAGCAGCTTGACTAGCGGTCAGAACACCGGGGAGCTGTTTTTT
TRBV4-2	.	.	TRBJ1-6	CASSQDGTLRGSPLHF	TGTGCCAGCAGCCAAGATGGGACCCTAAGGGGTTCACCCCTCCACTTT
TRBV24-1	few	.	TRBJ2-1	CATSDPRPSGNEQFF	TGTGCCACCAGTGACCCGAGACCCTCAGGCAATGAGCAGTTCTTC